This paragraph covers one T cell receptor (beta chain) sequence. Its target is not known. The data were produced by immunoSEQ multiplex PCR, yet TCRdb's version contains in-frame clones alone and is incomplete. In the table there are around 17,000 clones, over 75% of which are singletons. The sample originates from a study of OX40 agonist ivuxolimab in advanced cancers. Background on the study: Six ivuxolimab dose levels, 0.01 to 10 mg/kg, were given intravenously every 2 weeks. Head and neck, renal cell, melanoma or hepatocellular carcinoma were the cancers that dose-escalation patients had. At approximately 83% male, the cohort had a mean age of 60 years, ranging from about 23 to 79. Study findings and constraints: On average, CD8+ T cells had more expanded clones than CD4+.

CDR1 and CDR2 (germline): LGHNA, YNFKEQ. This CDR3 spans 15 amino acids. V lost 1 base to trimming and J lost 4 bases, with 14 bases between them. The V gene is TRBV4-2, the J gene TRBJ2-7, with a possible D match to TRBD1 (6 bases). This TCR was sampled from an adult with an advanced solid tumor such as melanoma, head and neck, liver or kidney cancer. This sample comprised CD4+ or CD8+ T cells sorted from blood, obtained in a trial of the OX40 agonist ivuxolimab. CDR3 coding DNA: TGTGCCAGCAGCCAAGGGGCCAGGACAGATTACGAGCAGTACTTC. Protein sequence: CASSQGARTDYEQYF.